These 3 T cell receptor beta chains originate from one sample sequenced in a study of T cell responses to AZD1222 COVID-19 vaccine. The repertoire was sequenced with immunoSEQ multiplex PCR; TCRdb's copy has only in-frame clones and lacks some. The data hold tens of thousands of clones, with 81% observed a single time. Sample: peripheral blood, taken 28 days after the second AZD1222 dose. The receptors here all came from an adult who received the AZD1222 COVID-19 vaccine.

This chain joins TRBV6-1 and TRBJ1-2; D possibly corresponds to TRBD1 (5 bases). Germline assignment: CDR1 MNHNS and CDR2 SASEGT. The CDR3 has 15 amino acids. Trimming left V 3 bases short and J 8 bases short, with 19 bases between. In DNA, the CDR3 is TGTGCCAGCAGTGACGGTGGGGCGGCCTTAGGGGGCTACACCTTC. Its translation: CASSDGGAALGGYTF.

This sequence joins TRBV5-4 and TRBJ1-1; D is unclear. The CDR3 extends over 14 amino acids. Trimming removed 0 bases from V and 1 base from J, with 7 bases in between. Germline CDR1 is SGHNT and CDR2 is YYREEE (reference sequence). CDR3: CASSLVDRNTEAFF. CDR3 DNA: TGTGCCAGCAGCTTGGTGGATCGGAACACTGAAGCTTTCTTT.

V is TRBV30 and J is TRBJ2-7; D is perhaps TRBD1 (6 bases). The CDR3 is 13 residues long. In germline, CDR1 is GTSNPN, CDR2 SVGIG (reference sequence). Trimming shortened V by 0 bases and J by 3 bases, and 9 bases separated the two germline ends. CDR3 in amino acids: CAWSVSRGYEQYF. CDR3 DNA: TGTGCCTGGAGTGTTAGCAGGGGCTACGAGCAGTACTTC. Full variable domain (rest looked up from reference TRBV30 and TRBJ2-7): SQTIHQWPATLVQPVGSPLSLECTVEGTSNPNLYWYRQAAGRGLQLLFYSVGIGQISSEVPQNLSASRPQDRQFILSSKKLLLSDSGFYLCAWSVSRGYEQYFGPGTRLTVT.